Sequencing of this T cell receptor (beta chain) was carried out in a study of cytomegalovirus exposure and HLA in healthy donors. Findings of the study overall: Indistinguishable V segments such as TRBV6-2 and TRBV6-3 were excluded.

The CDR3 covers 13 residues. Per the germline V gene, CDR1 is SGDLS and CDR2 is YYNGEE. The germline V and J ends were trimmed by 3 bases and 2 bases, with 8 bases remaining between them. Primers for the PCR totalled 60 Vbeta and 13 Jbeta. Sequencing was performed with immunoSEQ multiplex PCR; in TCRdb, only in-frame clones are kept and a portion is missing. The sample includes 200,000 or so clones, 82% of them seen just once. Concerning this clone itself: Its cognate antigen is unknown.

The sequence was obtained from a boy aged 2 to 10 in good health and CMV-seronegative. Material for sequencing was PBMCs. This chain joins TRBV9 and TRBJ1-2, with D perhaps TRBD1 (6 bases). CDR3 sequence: CASSGTVNYGYTF. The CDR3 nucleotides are TGTGCCAGCAGCGGGACAGTGAACTATGGCTACACCTTC. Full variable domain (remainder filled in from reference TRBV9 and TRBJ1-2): DSGVTQTPKHLITATGQRVTLRCSPRSGDLSVYWYQQSLDQGLQFLIQYYNGEERAKGNILERFSAQQFPDLHSELNLSSLELGDSALYFCASSGTVNYGYTFGSGTRLTVV.